This TCR beta chain derives from a study of T cells expressing NK-cell markers. About the research overall: The TCR beta repertoires originated in sorted CD3+CD56+NKG2C+, CD3+CD56+NKG2C- and CD3+CD56-NKG2C+ T cells. The eight sequenced donors comprised seven who were HCMV-seropositive and one who was seronegative. Study-wide results and limits: A range of about 1.0-8% of CD8+ T cells consisted of dominant NKG2C+ clonotypes in several donors.

TCRdb re-called the 5' RACE reads, yielding one record per CDR3 amino acid sequence without DNA. The sample features 550,000 or so distinct CDR3 sequences, with approximately 3.6% in its top ten. With regard to this clonotype: Its antigen is currently unknown.

This TCR came from a man aged 18 to 30 in good health. The source material was blood T cells: a sorted CD56 or NKG2C T cell subset, CD4+ or CD8+ T cells, or bulk PBMC T cells (not recorded which).

This CDR3 is CASRRQGRGEQFF. This rearrangement joins TRBV27 to TRBJ2-1; TCRdb's D call, TRBD1, is unchecked because there is no DNA. The CDR3 is 13 residues long. The germline V gene has CDR1 MNHEY and CDR2 SMNVEV (reference sequence).